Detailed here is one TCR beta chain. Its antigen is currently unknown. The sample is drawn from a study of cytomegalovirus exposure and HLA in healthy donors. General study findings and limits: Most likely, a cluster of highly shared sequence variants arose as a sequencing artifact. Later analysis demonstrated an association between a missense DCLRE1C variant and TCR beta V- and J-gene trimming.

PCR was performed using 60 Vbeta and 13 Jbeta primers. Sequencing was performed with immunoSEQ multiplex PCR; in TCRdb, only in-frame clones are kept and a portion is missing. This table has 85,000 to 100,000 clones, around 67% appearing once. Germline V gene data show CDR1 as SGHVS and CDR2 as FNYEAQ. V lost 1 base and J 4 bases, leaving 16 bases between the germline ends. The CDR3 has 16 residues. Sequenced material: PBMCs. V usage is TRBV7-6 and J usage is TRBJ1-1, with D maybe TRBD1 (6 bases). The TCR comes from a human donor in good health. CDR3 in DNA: TGTGCCAGCAGCTTAGATGTATTGGGCAGGGGCACTGAAGCTTTCTTT. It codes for CASSLDVLGRGTEAFF.